This entry is about one TCR beta chain. The antigen is unknown. These data come from a study of T cells in Graves' hyperthyroidism and ophthalmopathy. Study-level points and caveats: Appearing also in blood were most of the thyroid clonotypes expanded above 0.001.

Germline CDR1 MNHNS, CDR2 SASEGT. V shed 3 bases and J shed 3 bases, with 10 bases lying between them. This CDR3 contains 14 residues. RNA transcripts served as the template for amplifying TCR beta CDR3 regions. First-round RT-PCR with HTBI primers amplified the TCR CDR3 region. TCRdb reprocessed the multiplex PCR reads via MiXCR and lists one record per CDR3 protein. Among around 420,000 distinct CDR3 sequences listed, roughly 14% were seen once. The clonotype was recovered from a woman aged 18-35 years with Graves' hyperthyroidism. The specimen sequenced was blood. This chain connects TRBV6-1 to TRBJ2-3; D possibly matches TRBD1 or TRBD2 (5 bases each). Here the CDR3 reads CASSDGGVTDTQYF. DNA of the CDR3: TGTGCCAGCAGTGATGGGGGAGTGACAGATACGCAGTATTTT.